The clone carrying this T cell receptor beta chain was detected a few times. The PCR employed 60 Vbeta primers together with 13 Jbeta primers. Here immunoSEQ multiplex PCR was the method, and the copy in TCRdb shows in-frame clones only, minus some. The sample contains fewer than 150,000 clones, 79% of which appear only once. The record originates from a study of cytomegalovirus exposure and HLA in healthy donors. The CDR3 contains 11 residues. V gave up 3 bases and J gave up 2 bases, with 2 bases separating them. Per the germline V gene, CDR1 is SGHRS and CDR2 is YFSETQ. The V call is TRBV5-1, the J call TRBJ1-1; D call uncertain. This clonotype was obtained from a man between 40 and 49 years old in good health and CMV-seropositive. The sequencing sample was made of PBMCs. CDR3 region: CASSSNTEAFF. The CDR3 DNA is TGCGCCAGCAGCTCTAACACTGAAGCTTTCTTT.